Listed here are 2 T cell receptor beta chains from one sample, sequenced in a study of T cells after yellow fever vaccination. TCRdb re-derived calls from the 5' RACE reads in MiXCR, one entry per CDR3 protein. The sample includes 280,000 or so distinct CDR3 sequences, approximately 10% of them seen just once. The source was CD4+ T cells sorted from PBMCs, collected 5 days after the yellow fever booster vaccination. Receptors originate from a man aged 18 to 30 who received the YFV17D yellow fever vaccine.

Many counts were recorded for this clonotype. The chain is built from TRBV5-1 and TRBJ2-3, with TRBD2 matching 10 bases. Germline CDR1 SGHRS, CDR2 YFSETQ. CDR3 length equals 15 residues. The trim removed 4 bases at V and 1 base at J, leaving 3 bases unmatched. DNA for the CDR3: TGCGCCAGCAGCCCCGGGACTAGCGGCACAGATACGCAGTATTTT. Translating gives CASSPGTSGTDTQYF.

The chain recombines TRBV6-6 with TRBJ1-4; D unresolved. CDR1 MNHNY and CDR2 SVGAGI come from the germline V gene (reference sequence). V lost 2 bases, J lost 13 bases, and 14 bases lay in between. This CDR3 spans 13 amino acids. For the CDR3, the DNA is TGTGCCAGCAGTTACACCGAGCGGGCGGCACTGTTTTTT. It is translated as CASSYTERAALFF.